This T cell receptor (beta chain) was identified during a study of untreated major depressive disorder. General observations from the study: CD4+ T cells from depressed patients used TRBV05-01 (Vbeta 5.1) more often than controls.

This clone was observed a single time. The antigen is not known. V lost 6 bases and J 4 bases, leaving 24 bases between the germline ends. The V gene's germline CDR1 is KGHSH and CDR2 LQKENI. This CDR3 spans 17 amino acids. Profiling relied on immunoSEQ multiplex PCR, and the TCRdb table lists in-frame clones only, not all of them. The profile shows about 20,000 clones, roughly 90% of them singletons. This receptor was obtained from a woman aged 35 to 49 with major depressive disorder. The sequencing sample was made of CD4+ T cells from PBMCs. The rearrangement joins TRBV18 to TRBJ1-2; D gene ambiguous. The CDR3 reads CASSLGTWASKAYGYTF. Here the CDR3 DNA reads TGTGCCAGCTCCCTTGGAACATGGGCCTCAAAAGCCTATGGCTACACCTTC.